Listed here are 24 T cell receptor beta chains from one sample, sequenced in a study of T-cell reconstitution after alpha-beta-depleted transplantation in children. Preparing the TCRbeta library involved the use of unique molecular identifiers. Via MiXCR, TCRdb re-called the PCR reads, giving one row per CDR3 protein. Of approximately 85,000 distinct CDR3 sequences in the sample, about 16% were seen once. The sequenced sample was PBMCs, mostly from graft donor cells, obtained 180 days after TCRalphabeta/CD19-depleted stem cell transplant. The receptors shown here come from a male patient aged 2 to 10 who had a stem cell transplant for acute lymphoblastic leukemia, so the T cells may come from the graft donor.

V usage is TRBV4-1 and J usage is TRBJ2-7; 8 nucleotides agree with TRBD2. Germline lookup yields CDR1 MGHRA and CDR2 YSYEKL. The CDR3 consists of 16 residues. After removal of 0 bases from V and 6 bases from J, the junction contained 10 bases not matched to a gene. CDR3 residues: CASSQDLGLGSGEQYF. In DNA form, the CDR3 reads TGCGCCAGCAGCCAAGATCTGGGACTAGGTTCGGGCGAGCAGTACTTC.

The V call is TRBV20-1, the J call TRBJ2-7; a possible D gene is TRBD2 (6 bases). The germline V gene encodes CDR1 DFQATT and CDR2 SNEGSKA (reference sequence). V was trimmed by 5 bases and J by 3 bases, leaving 23 bases between them. This CDR3 is 16 amino acids long. The CDR3 nucleotides are TGCAGTGCTGAGGGGAGGAGTAACCCACGCTGCTACGAGCAGTACTTC. Its translation is CSAEGRSNPRCYEQYF.

This chain uses TRBV7-9 with TRBJ2-5; D unresolved. The CDR3 sequence is 14 residues long. Germline V gene sequence: CDR1 SEHNR, CDR2 FQNEAQ (reference sequence). Between the trimmed V and J ends, which lost 3 bases and 5 bases, there was a span of 13 bases. The CDR3 sequence: CASSFPQALETQYF. DNA of the CDR3: TGTGCCAGCAGCTTCCCGCAGGCCCTGGAGACCCAGTACTTC.

The chain has TRBV6-6 and TRBJ2-7, with no clear D. The V and J ends lost 2 bases and 6 bases respectively, with 5 bases between them. The CDR3 contains 11 residues. Germline CDR1 MNHNY, CDR2 SVGAGI (reference sequence). The CDR3 nucleotides are TGTGCCAGCAGTTACACGGGCGAGCAGTACTTC. Translation: CASSYTGEQYF.

The table lists this clonotype with many counts. The chain employs TRBV28 and TRBJ1-1; D is unresolved. Germline CDR1 is MDHEN and CDR2 is SYDVKM. The CDR3 is 12 residues long. Trimming stripped 5 bases from V and 8 bases from J, with 12 bases between. As DNA, the CDR3 is TGTGCCAGCAGTCAACTAGCCCTAGAAGCTTTCTTT. This translates into CASSQLALEAFF.

This clonotype was found many times. The rearrangement links TRBV6-5 to TRBJ2-1; perhaps TRBD1 as D (6 bases). CDR1 is MNHEY and CDR2 is SVGAGI in the germline V gene. The V and J ends lost 9 bases and 10 bases respectively, with 19 bases between them. This CDR3 is built from 13 residues. CDR3 sequence reads: CASYAPSGTEQFF. As DNA, the CDR3 is TGTGCCAGTTACGCTCCTTCCGGGACAGAGCAGTTCTTC.

The rearrangement links TRBV5-4 to TRBJ2-3; the D gene could be TRBD1 or TRBD2 (5 bases each). Germline lookup yields CDR1 SGHNT and CDR2 YYREEE (reference sequence). CDR3 length equals 16 residues. V lost 3 bases and J lost 2, with 16 bases in between. The CDR3 region has the DNA TGTGCCAGCAGCTCTCCCGGGGCAGAGAACACAGATACGCAGTATTTT. It encodes CASSSPGAENTDTQYF.

A few counts support this clonotype. The genes are TRBV6-1 and TRBJ1-5; D not certain. CDR3 length: 16 residues. V shed 8 bases and J shed 0 bases, with 17 bases lying between them. Looked up from germline, CDR1 is MNHNS and CDR2 is SASEGT. CDR3 loop: CASGATRADSNQPQHF. The CDR3 bases are TGTGCCAGCGGCGCTACCCGGGCAGATAGCAATCAGCCCCAGCATTTT.

This clonotype was seen ten or more times. The V and J genes are TRBV28 and TRBJ2-5, with 8 bases matching TRBD2. The J segment lost 4 bases and the V segment lost 2 bases, leaving 6 bases of the junction unmatched. CDR3 size: 15 residues. Germline assignment: CDR1 MDHEN and CDR2 SYDVKM. As DNA, the CDR3 is TGTGCCAGCAGTTTACGGGGGGGCTTTTTAGAGACCCAGTACTTC. It translates to CASSLRGGFLETQYF.

The chain couples TRBV7-9 to TRBJ2-3; D perhaps matches TRBD2 (5 bases). Trimming took off 4 bases at V and 3 bases at J, with 14 bases between the two ends. The germline CDR1 and CDR2 sequences are SEHNR and FQNEAQ (reference sequence). This CDR3 has 15 residues. CDR3 nucleotides: TGTGCCAGCAGCTCCTTAGAGGGTTTAACAGATACGCAGTATTTT. It codes for CASSSLEGLTDTQYF.

This chain uses TRBV25-1 with TRBJ1-1; perhaps TRBD1 as D (5 bases). Per germline, CDR1 MGHDK and CDR2 SYGVNS. V lost 4 bases and J lost 1, with 10 bases in between. This CDR3 contains 14 residues. CDR3 residues: CASSAPGQNTEAFF. The CDR3 DNA sequence: TGTGCCAGCAGTGCTCCCGGACAGAACACTGAAGCTTTCTTT.

Only a few counts were recorded for this clonotype. This chain uses TRBV24-1 with TRBJ1-1, with no clear D. Trimming removed 9 bases from V and 9 bases from J, with 10 bases in between. Germline CDR1 is KGHDR and CDR2 is SFDVKD. This CDR3 has 10 amino acids. DNA for the CDR3: TGTGCCACCGAAGAGTCCCAAGCTTTCTTT. Translated, it gives CATEESQAFF.

V is TRBV11-2 and J is TRBJ2-1; a weak D match, TRBD2 (6 bases). V lost 5 bases, J lost 6 bases, and 20 bases lay in between. The CDR3 is 16 amino acids. Germline lookup yields CDR1 SGHAT and CDR2 FQNNGV. The CDR3 nucleotides read TGTGCCAGCAGCCCGAGCTGGTTTCGGGGGACCAATGAGCAGTTCTTC. It translates to CASSPSWFRGTNEQFF.

This clonotype was detected many times. V is TRBV10-3 and J is TRBJ1-4; 9 nucleotides line up with TRBD1. Per germline, CDR1 ENHRY and CDR2 SYGVKD. This CDR3 contains 15 residues. V dropped 0 bases and J dropped 7; count of bases not matched to a gene: 3. The CDR3 loop reads CAISESTGGREKLFF. CDR3 DNA: TGTGCCATCAGTGAGTCTACAGGGGGCCGTGAAAAACTGTTTTTT.

This clonotype was counted only a few times. This chain connects TRBV11-3 to TRBJ2-1; the match to TRBD1 covers 9 bases. CDR3 length: 16 amino acids. Per the germline V gene, CDR1 is SGHNT and CDR2 is YENEEA. V lost 4 bases and J lost 8; bases outside the gene matches: 12. The CDR3 protein is CASSSGPGTGRDEQFF. The CDR3 bases are TGTGCCAGCAGCTCGGGTCCCGGGACAGGGCGCGATGAGCAGTTCTTC.

The V call is TRBV30, the J call TRBJ2-6, with D possibly being TRBD1 (6 bases). The V end lost 3 bases, the J end lost 2 bases, and 17 bases lay between the germline ends. Germline assignment: CDR1 GTSNPN and CDR2 SVGIG (reference sequence). CDR3 length: 17 residues. The CDR3 DNA is TGTGCCTGGAGCAATCGAGGGGGATTGGCTGGGGCCAACGTCCTGACTTTC. Translation: CAWSNRGGLAGANVLTF.

This clonotype was counted only a few times. The V call is TRBV4-3, the J call TRBJ2-1, with a weak D call TRBD2 (5 bases). Germline CDR1 reads LGHNA; CDR2 reads YSLEER. The germline V and J ends were trimmed by 5 bases and 6 bases, with 14 bases remaining between them. CDR3 length: 14 amino acids. For the CDR3, the DNA is TGCGCCAGCAGCGGACGGGGAAACGGCAATGAGCAGTTCTTC. This translates into CASSGRGNGNEQFF.

This chain connects TRBV12-3 or TRBV12-4 to TRBJ2-7; D ambiguous. The CDR3 consists of 12 residues. V was pared by 0 bases and J by 6 bases, with 6 bases between. The CDR3 DNA sequence: TGTGCCAGCAGTTTAGCGTCTCCCGAGCAGTACTTC. Protein sequence: CASSLASPEQYF.

This clonotype was counted at least ten times. This chain uses TRBV7-9 with TRBJ1-1, with a weak D call TRBD1 (6 bases). There are 16 residues in the CDR3. Germline V gene data show CDR1 as SEHNR and CDR2 as FQNEAQ (reference sequence). V was clipped by 0 bases and J by 2 bases, with 13 bases between them. CDR3 protein: CASSLAWGGRNTEAFF. CDR3 bases: TGTGCCAGCAGCTTAGCCTGGGGGGGCAGAAACACTGAAGCTTTCTTT.

This clonotype has a handful of counts. The chain couples TRBV12-3 or TRBV12-4 to TRBJ2-3, with 7 bases fitting TRBD2. The CDR3 runs to 14 residues. Trimming removed 10 bases from V and 0 bases from J; junction bases left unmatched: 7. CDR3 nucleotides: TGTGCCACCAAACCACTAGCGAGCACAGATACGCAGTATTTT. Its translation is CATKPLASTDTQYF.

CDR3 DNA sequence: TGTGCCAGCAGCCCCTCCAGGGGGTGGGTCGGCTACACCTTC. This codes for CASSPSRGWVGYTF. The gene calls are TRBV3-1 and TRBJ1-2, with 7 bases matching TRBD1. Germline V gene data show CDR1 as LGHDT and CDR2 as YNNKEL (reference sequence). V lost 4 bases and J lost 8; bases outside the gene matches: 10. This CDR3 is built from 14 residues.

This clonotype was observed many times. Here the CDR3 reads CASSGSPGQGAGNQPQHF. CDR3 nucleotide sequence: TGTGCCAGCAGTGGTTCTCCGGGACAGGGGGCTGGCAATCAGCCCCAGCATTTT. The V call is TRBV6-1, the J call TRBJ1-5; 12 nucleotides line up with TRBD1. The junction had 9 bases not matched to a gene; V was cut back by 4 bases and J by 2 bases. This CDR3 spans 18 amino acids. The germline gives CDR1 MNHNS, CDR2 SASEGT.

This chain links TRBV9 with TRBJ1-5; 9 nucleotides align to TRBD1. The CDR3 runs 14 residues. After removal of 4 bases from V and 6 bases from J, the junction contained 5 bases not matched to a gene. Germline CDR1 SGDLS, CDR2 YYNGEE. The CDR3 loop is CASSPGQGTQPQHF. The CDR3 DNA is TGTGCCAGCAGCCCGGGACAGGGAACTCAGCCCCAGCATTTT.

This clonotype has a count of ten or more. The chain couples TRBV7-8 to TRBJ1-5; 7 nucleotides line up with TRBD1. Trimming removed 5 bases from V and 2 bases from J; junction bases left unmatched: 3. Germline CDR1 is SGHVS and CDR2 is FQNEAQ. CDR3 length: 14 residues. CDR3 in amino acids: CASSPGTGNQPQHF. CDR3 in DNA: TGTGCCAGCAGCCCCGGGACAGGCAATCAGCCCCAGCATTTT.